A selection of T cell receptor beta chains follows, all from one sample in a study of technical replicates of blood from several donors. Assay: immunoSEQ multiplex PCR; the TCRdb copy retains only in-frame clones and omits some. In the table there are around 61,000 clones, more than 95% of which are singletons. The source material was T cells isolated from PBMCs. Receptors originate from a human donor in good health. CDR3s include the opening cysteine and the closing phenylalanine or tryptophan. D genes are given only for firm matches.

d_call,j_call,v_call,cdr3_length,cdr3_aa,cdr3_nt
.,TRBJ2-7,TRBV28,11,CASSLRSEQYF,TGTGCCAGCAGTTTGAGGTCCGAGCAGTACTTC
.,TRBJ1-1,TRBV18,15,CASSPPPGLNTEAFF,TGTGCCAGCTCACCACCCCCAGGATTGAACACTGAAGCTTTCTTT
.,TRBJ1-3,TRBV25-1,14,CASSPTGPGNTIYF,TGTGCCAGCAGTCCTACAGGCCCTGGAAACACCATATATTTT
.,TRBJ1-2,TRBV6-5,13,CASSFRRGRGYTF,TGTGCCAGCAGTTTTCGTCGTGGCCGTGGCTACACCTTC
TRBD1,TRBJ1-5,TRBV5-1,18,CASSFPGGALYSNQPQHF,TGCGCCAGCAGCTTCCCAGGGGGTGCTCTATATAGCAATCAGCCCCAGCATTTT
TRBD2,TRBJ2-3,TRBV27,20,CASSLSLVPAGGPGTDTQYF,TGTGCCAGCAGTTTATCGTTGGTACCAGCGGGGGGGCCAGGCACAGATACGCAGTATTTT
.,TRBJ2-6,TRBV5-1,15,CASSYTSSGANVLTF,TGCGCCAGCAGCTATACAAGCTCTGGGGCCAACGTCCTGACTTTC
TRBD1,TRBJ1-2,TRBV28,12,CASTGEWGGYTF,TGTGCCAGTACAGGGGAATGGGGTGGCTACACCTTC
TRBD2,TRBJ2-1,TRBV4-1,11,CASLGGGVWFF,TGCGCCAGCTTGGGGGGAGGGGTATGGTTCTTC
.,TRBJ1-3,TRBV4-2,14,CASSQDISGNTIYF,TGTGCCAGCAGCCAAGACATCTCTGGAAACACCATATATTTT